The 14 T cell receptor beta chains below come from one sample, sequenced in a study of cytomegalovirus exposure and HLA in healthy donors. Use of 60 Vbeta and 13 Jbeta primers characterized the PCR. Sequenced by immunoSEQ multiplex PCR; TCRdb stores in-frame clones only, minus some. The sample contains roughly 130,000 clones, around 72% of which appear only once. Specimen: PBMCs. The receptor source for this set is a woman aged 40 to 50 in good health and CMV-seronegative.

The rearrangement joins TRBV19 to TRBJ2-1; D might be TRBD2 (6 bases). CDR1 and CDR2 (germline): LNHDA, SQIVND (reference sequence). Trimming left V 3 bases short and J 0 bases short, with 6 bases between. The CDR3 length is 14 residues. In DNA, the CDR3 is TGTGCCAGTAGTATCGGGAGCTCCTACAATGAGCAGTTCTTC. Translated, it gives CASSIGSSYNEQFF.

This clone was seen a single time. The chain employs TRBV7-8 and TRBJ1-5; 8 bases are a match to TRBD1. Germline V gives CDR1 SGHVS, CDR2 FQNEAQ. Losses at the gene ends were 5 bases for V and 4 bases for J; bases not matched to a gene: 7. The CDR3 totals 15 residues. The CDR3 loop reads CASSQQGVRNQPQHF. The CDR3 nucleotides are TGTGCCAGCAGCCAACAGGGGGTTCGAAATCAGCCCCAGCATTTT.

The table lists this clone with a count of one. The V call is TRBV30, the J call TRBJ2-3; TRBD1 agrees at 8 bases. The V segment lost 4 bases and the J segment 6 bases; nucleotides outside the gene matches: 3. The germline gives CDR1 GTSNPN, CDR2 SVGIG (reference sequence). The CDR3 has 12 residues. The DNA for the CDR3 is TGTGCCTGGACCCGACAGGGGGATACGCAGTATTTT. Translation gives CAWTRQGDTQYF.

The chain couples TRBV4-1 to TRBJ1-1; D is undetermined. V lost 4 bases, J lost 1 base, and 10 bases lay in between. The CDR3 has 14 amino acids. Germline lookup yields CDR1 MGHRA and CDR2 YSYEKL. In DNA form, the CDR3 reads TGCGCCAGCAGCCTCGCGGGCCAGAACACTGAAGCTTTCTTT. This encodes CASSLAGQNTEAFF.

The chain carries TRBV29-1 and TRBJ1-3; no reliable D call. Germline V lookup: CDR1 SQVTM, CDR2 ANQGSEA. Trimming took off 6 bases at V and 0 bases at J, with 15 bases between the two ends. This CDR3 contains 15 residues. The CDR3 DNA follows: TGCAGCGTCATCTGGGGAGTCGGCTCTGGAAACACCATATATTTT. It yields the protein CSVIWGVGSGNTIYF.

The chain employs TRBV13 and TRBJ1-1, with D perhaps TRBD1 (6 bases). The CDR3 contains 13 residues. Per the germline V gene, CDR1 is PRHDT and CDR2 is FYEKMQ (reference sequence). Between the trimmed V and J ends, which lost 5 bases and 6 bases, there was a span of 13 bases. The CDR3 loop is CASSLNRDSEAFF. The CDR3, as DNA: TGTGCCAGCAGCCTAAACAGGGATTCTGAAGCTTTCTTT.

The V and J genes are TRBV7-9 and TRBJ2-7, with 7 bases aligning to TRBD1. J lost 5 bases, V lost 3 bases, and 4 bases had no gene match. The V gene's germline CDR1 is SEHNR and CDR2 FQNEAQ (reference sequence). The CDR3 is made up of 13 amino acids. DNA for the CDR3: TGTGCCAGCAGCTTGCCGACAGGGCACGAGCAGTACTTC. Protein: CASSLPTGHEQYF.

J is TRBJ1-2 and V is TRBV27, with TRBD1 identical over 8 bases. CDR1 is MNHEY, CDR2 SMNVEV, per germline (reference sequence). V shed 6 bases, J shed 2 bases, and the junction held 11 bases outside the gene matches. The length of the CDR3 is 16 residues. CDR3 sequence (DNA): TGTGCCAGCAGGACTGACAGGGGCCGGCGGAACTATGGCTACACCTTC. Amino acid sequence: CASRTDRGRRNYGYTF.

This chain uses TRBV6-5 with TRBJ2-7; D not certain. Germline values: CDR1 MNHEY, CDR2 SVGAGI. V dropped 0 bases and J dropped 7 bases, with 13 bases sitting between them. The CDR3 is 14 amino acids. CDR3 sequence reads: CASSYSMETGEQYF. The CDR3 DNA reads TGTGCCAGCAGTTACTCGATGGAAACGGGTGAGCAGTACTTC.

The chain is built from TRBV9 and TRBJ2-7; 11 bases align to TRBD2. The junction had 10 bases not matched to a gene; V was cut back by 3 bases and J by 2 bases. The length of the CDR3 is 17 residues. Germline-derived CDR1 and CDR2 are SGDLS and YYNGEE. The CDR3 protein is CASSAGETSGSPYEQYF. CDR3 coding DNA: TGTGCCAGCAGCGCGGGGGAAACTAGCGGGAGCCCCTACGAGCAGTACTTC.

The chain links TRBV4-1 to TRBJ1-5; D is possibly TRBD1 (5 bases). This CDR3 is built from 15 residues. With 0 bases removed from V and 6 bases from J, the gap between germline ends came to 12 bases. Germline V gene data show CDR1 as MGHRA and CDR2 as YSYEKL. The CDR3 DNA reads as TGCGCCAGCAGCCAAGAACCAGGGCACAGTCAGCCCCAGCATTTT. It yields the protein CASSQEPGHSQPQHF.

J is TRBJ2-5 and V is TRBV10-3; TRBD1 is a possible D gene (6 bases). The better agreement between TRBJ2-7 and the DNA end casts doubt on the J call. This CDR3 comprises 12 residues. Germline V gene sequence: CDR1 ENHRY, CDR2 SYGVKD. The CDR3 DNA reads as TGTGCCATCAGTGCCGACAGGTACGAGCAGTACTTC. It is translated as CAISADRYEQYF.

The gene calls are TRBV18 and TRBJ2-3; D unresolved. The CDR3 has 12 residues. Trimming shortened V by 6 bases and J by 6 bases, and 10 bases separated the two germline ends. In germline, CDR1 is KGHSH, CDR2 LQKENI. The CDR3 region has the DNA TGTGCCAGCTCCCCCGCCGGGGATACGCAGTATTTT. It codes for CASSPAGDTQYF.

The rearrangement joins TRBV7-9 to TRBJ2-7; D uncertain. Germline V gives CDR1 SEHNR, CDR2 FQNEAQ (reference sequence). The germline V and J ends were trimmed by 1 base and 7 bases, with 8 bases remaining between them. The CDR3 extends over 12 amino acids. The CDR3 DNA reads TGTGCCAGCAGCTTAGGTTCCAGAGAGCAGTACTTC. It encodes CASSLGSREQYF.